The 8 T cell receptor beta chains below were found in one sample sequenced in a study of blood T cell repertoires in COVID-19. Measured with immunoSEQ multiplex PCR; TCRdb has only the in-frame clones, and not every one. The table records 50,000 to 80,000 clones, more than 65% of them present only once. Input material: peripheral blood. Receptors originate from a woman aged 55-70 years with acute or convalescent COVID-19.

The V gene is TRBV7-3, the J gene TRBJ2-2; possible D gene TRBD1, 6 bases. Germline CDR1 is SGHTA and CDR2 is FQGTGA. This CDR3 is 18 amino acids long. Trimming left V 3 bases short and J 1 base short, with 18 bases between. The chain's CDR3 is CASSFYVPLTGNTGELFF. The CDR3 DNA follows: TGTGCCAGCAGCTTCTACGTCCCATTGACAGGGAACACCGGGGAGCTGTTTTTT.

The CDR3 here is CASSLARQVGVNTEAFF. CDR3 DNA: TGTGCCAGCAGCTTGGCACGACAGGTCGGGGTGAACACTGAAGCTTTCTTT. The V call is TRBV5-5, the J call TRBJ1-1; a possible D gene is TRBD1 (6 bases). Per germline, CDR1 SGHKS and CDR2 YYEKEE (reference sequence). The CDR3 has 17 residues. V was cut by 0 bases and J by 0 bases, with 15 bases left in between.

The chain employs TRBV19 and TRBJ1-4; TRBD1 agrees at 8 bases. The V segment lost 3 bases and the J segment 4 bases; nucleotides outside the gene matches: 13. Germline V gene sequence: CDR1 LNHDA, CDR2 SQIVND (reference sequence). The CDR3 length is 18 residues. CDR3 loop: CASSIRLGRGRGNEKLFF. The CDR3 region has the DNA TGTGCCAGTAGTATTCGGCTTGGCAGGGGGCGCGGTAATGAAAAACTGTTTTTT.

This rearrangement joins TRBV7-5 to TRBJ1-6; the table names TRBD1, a call not compared with the DNA. TRBV7-5 is a documented pseudogene. The CDR3 totals 16 residues. The CDR3 protein is CVRSTGAGVQNSPLHF. In DNA form, the CDR3 reads TGTGTCAGAAGCACCGGGGCAGGGGTGCAGAATTCACCCCTCCACTTT.

This clone was seen once. The chain carries TRBV3-1 (or the pseudogene TRBV3-2) and TRBJ2-7, with a weak D call TRBD1 (6 bases). The CDR3 runs 12 residues. Trimming took off 8 bases at V and 3 bases at J, with 11 bases between the two ends. Germline CDR1 and CDR2: LGHDT and YNNKEL (reference sequence). For the CDR3, the DNA is TGTGCCAGCGGTGGACAGCGCTACGAGCAGTACTTC. Translating it yields CASGGQRYEQYF.

The rearrangement links TRBV27 to TRBJ1-6; a possible D gene is TRBD1 (6 bases). The CDR3 has 15 residues. Germline-derived CDR1 and CDR2 are MNHEY and SMNVEV (reference sequence). V lost 7 bases to trimming and J lost 1 base, with 11 bases between them. The CDR3 sequence is CASMGGRSYNSPLHF. For the CDR3, the DNA is TGTGCCAGCATGGGGGGGCGATCCTATAATTCACCCCTCCACTTT.

The rearrangement links TRBV2 to TRBJ2-2; unclear D gene. From germline, CDR1 is SNHLY and CDR2 FYNNEI. Trimming pared 8 bases from V and 0 bases from J, leaving 10 bases between. The CDR3 spans 14 residues. The CDR3 is CASRFNANTGELFF. As DNA, the CDR3 is TGTGCCAGCCGGTTTAATGCGAACACCGGGGAGCTGTTTTTT.

Worth noting for this clone: The junction departs from germline at one end; a sequencing error may be responsible. The chain joins TRBV5-1 to TRBJ1-1, with D uncertain. CDR1 SGHRS and CDR2 YFSETQ come from the germline V gene. CDR3 length: 15 amino acids. The CDR3 is CVSSSRGRGNTEAFF. For the CDR3, the DNA is TGCGTCAGCAGCTCACGTGGACGGGGGAACACTGAAGCTTTCTTT.